The clone carrying this T cell receptor (beta chain) was detected a few times. Its antigen is not known. The sample is drawn from a study of human T cells and chemical hapten exposure. Study summary: Per-sample TCR yields varied mainly from small pooled library volume differences.

Time point noted: pre-sensitization, week 0. Treatment in this sample: therapeutic diphenylcyclopropenone sensitization with weekly scalp DPC. The V and J ends lost 4 bases and 2 bases respectively, with 6 bases between them. The CDR3 runs 12 residues. Per the germline V gene, CDR1 is MGHDK and CDR2 is SYGVNS. General study results and limits: Once DPC sensitization occurred, TCRs above 1 in 1000 frequency showed no change.

Source study methods: TCRs per sample had a median of approximately 96,000 and ranged from about 23,224 to 750,000. Each CDR3 protein gets one entry after TCRdb re-called the RACE reads with MiXCR. TCRdb's processing, not the authors' own work, is the source of the V and J calls. This table has about 180,000 distinct CDR3 sequences, more than 25% appearing once. This sample comprised whole blood, obtained in connection with sensitization to the hapten diphenylcyclopropenone (DPC). The sequence was obtained from a woman in her 30s with alopecia areata. Some clones in this sample may be carry-over from other donors' samples. This chain uses TRBV25-1 with TRBJ2-7, with D hard to call. The CDR3 sequence: CASSAGPYEQYF. The DNA of the CDR3 is TGTGCCAGCAGTGCAGGCCCCTACGAGCAGTACTTC.